These 25 T cell receptor beta chains originate from one sample sequenced in a study of blood T cell repertoires in COVID-19. Method: immunoSEQ multiplex PCR; TCRdb's copy keeps in-frame clones and lacks some. There are around 400,000 clones in the sample; roughly 89% occur only once, and 1.5% to 2% lies in the top ten. The sequencing input was PBMCs or T cells enriched from blood (not recorded which). These receptors originate from a woman aged 25 to 39 who had recovered from COVID-19.

The chain employs TRBV28 and TRBJ2-1; 9 nucleotides align to TRBD1. The germline gives CDR1 MDHEN, CDR2 SYDVKM. The V segment lost 6 bases and the J segment 12 bases; nucleotides outside the gene matches: 12. This CDR3 region has 14 residues. CDR3 sequence (DNA): TGTGCCAGCAGGTCTCCGGGACAGGGTAGAGGGCAGTTCTTC. Translation gives CASRSPGQGRGQFF.

The J gene is TRBJ1-1, the V gene TRBV14; D remains ambiguous. V lost 8 bases, J lost 0 bases, and 7 bases lay in between. Germline V CDR1 and CDR2: SGHDN, FVKESK. This CDR3 has 12 residues. The CDR3 DNA reads as TGTGCCAGCCTGACACTGAACACTGAAGCTTTCTTT. Translating gives CASLTLNTEAFF.

This chain's CDR3 is CASSHLTGTGFEKLFF. Written as DNA, the CDR3 is TGCGCCAGCAGCCACCTCACCGGGACAGGATTTGAAAAACTGTTTTTT. The chain links TRBV4-3 to TRBJ1-4; 8 bases align to TRBD1. The CDR3 runs to 16 residues. V gave up 3 bases and J gave up 7 bases; unmatched junction bases: 10. CDR1 is LGHNA, CDR2 YSLEER, per germline.

V is TRBV7-9 and J is TRBJ2-3, with D possibly TRBD2 on 6 matching bases. Germline V CDR1 and CDR2: SEHNR, FQNEAQ (reference sequence). This CDR3 comprises 18 residues. Trimming stripped 0 bases from V and 2 bases from J, with 18 bases between. CDR3: CASSLAGGSPRNTDTQYF. The CDR3 region has the DNA TGTGCCAGCAGCTTAGCCGGGGGATCACCTCGAAACACAGATACGCAGTATTTT.

The rearrangement links TRBV29-1 to TRBJ1-4; D possibly corresponds to TRBD1 (6 bases). V dropped 4 bases and J dropped 5 bases, with 8 bases sitting between them. The germline V gene has CDR1 SQVTM and CDR2 ANQGSEA. The CDR3 length is 12 residues. The chain's CDR3 is CSVVQGNEKLFF. CDR3 nucleotide sequence: TGCAGCGTTGTTCAGGGGAATGAAAAACTGTTTTTT.

V is TRBV11-3 and J is TRBJ2-1; possible D gene TRBD2, 6 bases. The CDR3 is made up of 14 amino acids. Trimming took off 3 bases at V and 1 base at J, with 7 bases between the two ends. The germline CDR1 and CDR2 sequences are SGHNT and YENEEA. The CDR3 loop is CASSLEGSYNEQFF. In DNA form, the CDR3 reads TGTGCCAGCAGCTTGGAGGGGTCCTACAATGAGCAGTTCTTC.

DNA of the CDR3: TGTGCCAGTAGTTCCCGGGGAGTTACCTACGAGCAGTACTTC. Translation gives CASSSRGVTYEQYF. This rearrangement joins TRBV19 to TRBJ2-7, with a weak D call TRBD2 (5 bases). The CDR3 sequence is 14 residues long. V was clipped by 5 bases and J by 2 bases, with 13 bases between them. CDR1 is LNHDA, CDR2 SQIVND, per germline (reference sequence).

The chain has TRBV5-1 and TRBJ2-7; 7 bases match TRBD2. This CDR3 contains 16 residues. V shed 0 bases, J shed 3 bases, and the junction held 9 bases outside the gene matches. Germline values: CDR1 SGHRS, CDR2 YFSETQ. As DNA, the CDR3 is TGCGCCAGCAGCTTGGGACGTGGCGGGAGAGACTACGAGCAGTACTTC. This encodes CASSLGRGGRDYEQYF.

The genes are TRBV6-6 and TRBJ2-3, with D uncertain. Deletions cut 6 bases from V and 4 bases from J, with 8 bases between. CDR1 is MNHNY and CDR2 is SVGAGI in the germline V gene (reference sequence). This CDR3 spans 12 amino acids. CDR3 region: CASSPSSDTQYF. In DNA, the CDR3 is TGTGCCAGCAGCCCCTCTTCAGATACGCAGTATTTT.

V and J are TRBV15 and TRBJ1-6, with 7 bases that match TRBD1. The CDR3 has 15 amino acids. CDR1 is LNHNV and CDR2 is YYDKDF in the germline V gene (reference sequence). The junction had 6 bases not matched to a gene; V was cut back by 3 bases and J by 7 bases. This chain's CDR3 is CATSRGGQKNSPLHF. For the CDR3, the DNA is TGTGCCACCAGCAGGGGGGGACAGAAAAATTCACCCCTCCACTTT.

The chain has TRBV7-9 and TRBJ2-1; D is ambiguous. This CDR3 has 13 amino acids. CDR1 and CDR2 from the germline V gene are SEHNR and FQNEAQ (reference sequence). Trimming stripped 3 bases from V and 4 bases from J, with 7 bases between. DNA of the CDR3: TGTGCCAGCAGCTTGAGAAGTTACAATGAGCAGTTCTTC. It is translated as CASSLRSYNEQFF.

CDR3 sequence reads: CASSYNRGFGANVLTF. The CDR3 nucleotides read TGTGCCAGCAGTTACAATAGGGGATTTGGGGCCAACGTCCTGACTTTC. The chain links TRBV6-5 to TRBJ2-6; perhaps TRBD1 as D (5 bases). The germline CDR1 and CDR2 sequences are MNHEY and SVGAGI. The V and J ends lost 2 bases and 3 bases respectively, with 11 bases between them. The CDR3 is 16 residues long.

V is TRBV2 and J is TRBJ1-5; no clear D gene. The germline gives CDR1 SNHLY, CDR2 FYNNEI. With 7 bases removed from V and 6 bases from J, the gap between germline ends came to 13 bases. The CDR3 contains 13 residues. CDR3 nucleotide sequence: TGTGCCAGCAAGTGGCAAACGGGTCAGCCCCAGCATTTT. It translates to CASKWQTGQPQHF.

The V and J genes are TRBV18 and TRBJ2-7; 11 bases match TRBD1. After removal of 3 bases from V and 6 bases from J, the junction contained 1 base not matched to a gene. Germline CDR1 reads KGHSH; CDR2 reads LQKENI. This CDR3 contains 13 residues. The DNA of the CDR3 is TGTGCCAGCTCACCGGACAGGGGGCTCGAGCAGTACTTC. Residues: CASSPDRGLEQYF.

This clone was seen a single time. This chain links TRBV9 with TRBJ2-7; D remains unclear. The V end lost 2 bases, the J end lost 0 bases, and 9 bases lay between the germline ends. Germline V gene sequence: CDR1 SGDLS, CDR2 YYNGEE. This CDR3 spans 14 amino acids. CDR3 DNA sequence: TGTGCCAGCAGCGTTGAGGCGTACTCCTACGAGCAGTACTTC. This gives the protein CASSVEAYSYEQYF.

The chain employs TRBV13 and TRBJ1-2; D is unclear. The germline gives CDR1 PRHDT, CDR2 FYEKMQ (reference sequence). This CDR3 is built from 15 residues. V was clipped by 3 bases and J by 2 bases, with 13 bases between them. CDR3 residues: CASSFKRVGNYGYTF. DNA for the CDR3: TGTGCCAGCAGCTTCAAGAGGGTCGGGAACTATGGCTACACCTTC.

Details on this clone: Other DNA sequences of this sample code for an identical CDR3. The chain has TRBV30 and TRBJ1-6, with 9 positions matching TRBD1. The CDR3 covers 14 residues. The V segment lost 0 bases and the J segment 7 bases; nucleotides outside the gene matches: 1. Germline lookup yields CDR1 GTSNPN and CDR2 SVGIG (reference sequence). The CDR3 DNA is TGTGCCTGGAGTGTAGGACAGGGGAATTCACCCCTCCACTTT. Translation gives CAWSVGQGNSPLHF. The full variable domain, rest sourced from reference TRBV30 and TRBJ1-6, is SQTIHQWPATLVQPVGSPLSLECTVEGTSNPNLYWYRQAAGRGLQLLFYSVGIGQISSEVPQNLSASRPQDRQFILSSKKLLLSDSGFYLCAWSVGQGNSPLHFGNGTRLTVT.

V is TRBV28 and J is TRBJ1-4, with 8 positions matching TRBD1. The CDR3 covers 16 residues. With 10 bases clipped from V and 8 bases from J, the junction kept 18 bases outside the gene matches. The germline gives CDR1 MDHEN, CDR2 SYDVKM. Here the CDR3 reads CATSVPGQAGYEKLFF. The CDR3 DNA reads TGTGCCACCTCTGTCCCGGGACAGGCCGGTTACGAAAAACTGTTTTTT.

The CDR3 sequence is CAREIDRGLVSGNTIYF. The CDR3 DNA is TGTGCCAGGGAAATAGACAGGGGGCTTGTGTCTGGAAACACCATATATTTT. The V gene is TRBV19, the J gene TRBJ1-3; 10 nucleotides agree with TRBD1. The V and J ends lost 9 bases and 1 base, in that order; junction bases with no gene match: 12. This CDR3 has 17 amino acids. CDR1 is LNHDA, CDR2 SQIVND, per germline (reference sequence).

The rearrangement uses TRBV6-5 and TRBJ1-3, with TRBD1 identical over 10 bases. The germline CDR1 and CDR2 sequences are MNHEY and SVGAGI. Trimming removed 7 bases from V and 4 bases from J; junction bases left unmatched: 7. This CDR3 region has 15 residues. The CDR3 spells CASTDDRGLGNTIYF. The DNA of the CDR3 is TGTGCCAGCACCGACGACAGGGGGCTCGGAAACACCATATATTTT.

The chain joins TRBV24-1 to TRBJ2-2, with 7 positions matching TRBD2. The V gene's germline CDR1 is KGHDR and CDR2 SFDVKD. The CDR3 is 18 residues long. V lost 2 bases and J lost 0; bases outside the gene matches: 8. For the CDR3, the DNA is TGTGCCACCAGTGATTCGCTTAGCGGGCGGACGAACACCGGGGAGCTGTTTTTT. This codes for CATSDSLSGRTNTGELFF.

The chain joins TRBV30 to TRBJ1-2, with a possible D match to TRBD1 (6 bases). V was shortened by 0 bases and J by 0 bases, with 8 bases between the two germline ends. The V gene's germline CDR1 is GTSNPN and CDR2 SVGIG (reference sequence). The CDR3 runs 14 residues. The CDR3 here is CAWSVTGPNYGYTF. CDR3 bases: TGTGCCTGGAGTGTGACAGGACCTAACTATGGCTACACCTTC.

The CDR3 sequence: CASSPGIYGYTF. The DNA of the CDR3 is TGTGCCAGCAGTCCAGGGATCTATGGCTACACCTTC. The rearrangement joins TRBV6-5 to TRBJ1-2, with D possibly matching TRBD1 (5 bases). Trimming took off 5 bases at V and 4 bases at J, with 8 bases between the two ends. CDR1 is MNHEY and CDR2 is SVGAGI in the germline V gene. This CDR3 contains 12 residues.

This clone has a handful of counts. The rearrangement joins TRBV7-2 to TRBJ2-7; 8 bases line up with TRBD1. V shed 5 bases, J shed 1 base, and the junction held 4 bases outside the gene matches. CDR3 length: 14 residues. Germline V gene lookup returns CDR1 SGHTA and CDR2 FQGNSA. As DNA, the CDR3 is TGTGCCAGCAGCCCCCGGACAGGGTCCTACGAGCAGTACTTC. Its translation: CASSPRTGSYEQYF.

The chain is built from TRBV6-5 and TRBJ1-1; no clear D gene. Germline V gene sequence: CDR1 MNHEY, CDR2 SVGAGI. This CDR3 contains 12 residues. Between the trimmed V and J ends, which lost 2 bases and 9 bases, there was a span of 10 bases. In DNA form, the CDR3 reads TGTGCCAGCAGTTACGAGGGTTTCAAAGCTTTCTTT. The encoded protein is CASSYEGFKAFF.